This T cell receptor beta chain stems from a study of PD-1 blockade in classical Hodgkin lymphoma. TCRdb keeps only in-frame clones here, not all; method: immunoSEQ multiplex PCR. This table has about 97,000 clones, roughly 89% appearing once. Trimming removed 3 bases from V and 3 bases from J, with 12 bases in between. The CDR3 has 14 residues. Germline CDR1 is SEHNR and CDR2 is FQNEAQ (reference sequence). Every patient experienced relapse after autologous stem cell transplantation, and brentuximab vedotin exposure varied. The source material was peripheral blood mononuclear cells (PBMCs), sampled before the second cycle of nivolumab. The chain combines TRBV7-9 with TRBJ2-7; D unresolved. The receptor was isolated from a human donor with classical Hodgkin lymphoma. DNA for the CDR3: TGTGCCAGCAGCTTGGGGTCTCCGGTCTACGAGCAGTACTTC. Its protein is CASSLGSPVYEQYF. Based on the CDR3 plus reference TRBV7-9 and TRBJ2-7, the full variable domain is DTGVSQNPRHKITKRGQNVTFRCDPISEHNRLYWYRQTLGQGPEFLTYFQNEAQLEKSRLLSDRFSAERPKGSFSTLEIQRTEQGDSAMYLCASSLGSPVYEQYFGPGTRLTVT.